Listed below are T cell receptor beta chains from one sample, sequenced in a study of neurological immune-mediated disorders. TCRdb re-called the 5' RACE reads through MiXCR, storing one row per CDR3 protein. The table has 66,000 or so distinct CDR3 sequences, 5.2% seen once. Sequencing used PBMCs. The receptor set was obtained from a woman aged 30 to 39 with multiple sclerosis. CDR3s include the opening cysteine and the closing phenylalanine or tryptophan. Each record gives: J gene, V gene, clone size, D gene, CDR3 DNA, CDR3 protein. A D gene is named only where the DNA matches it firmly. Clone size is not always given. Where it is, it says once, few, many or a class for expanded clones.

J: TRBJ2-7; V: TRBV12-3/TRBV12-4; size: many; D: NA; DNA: TGTGCCAGCAGTTTAGCAGGGGCGAGTGGCGAGCAGTACTTC; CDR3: CASSLAGASGEQYF
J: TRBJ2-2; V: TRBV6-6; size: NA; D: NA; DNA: TGTGCCAGCAGTTACGCGACATATCTAACCGGGGAGCTGTTTTTT; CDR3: CASSYATYLTGELFF
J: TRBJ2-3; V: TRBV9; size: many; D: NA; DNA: TGTGCCAGCAGCCAAAAGATCACAGATACGCAGTATTTT; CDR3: CASSQKITDTQYF
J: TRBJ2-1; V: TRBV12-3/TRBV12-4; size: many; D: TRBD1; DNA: TGTGCCAGCAGTCCGTGGGACAGATACAATGAGCAGTTCTTC; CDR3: CASSPWDRYNEQFF
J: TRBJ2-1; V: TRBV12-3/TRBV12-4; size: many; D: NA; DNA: TGTGCCAGCGGTGGACTCTCTCGTAGAGGCAATGAGCAGTTCTTC; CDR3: CASGGLSRRGNEQFF
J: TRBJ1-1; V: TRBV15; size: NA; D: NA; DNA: TGTGCCACCAGCCCAAGCTGGGGTGAAGCTTTCTTT; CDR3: CATSPSWGEAFF
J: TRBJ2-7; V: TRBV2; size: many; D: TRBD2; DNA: TGTGCCAGCGGCCCCCGGGAGGGCCGGGGCGCGCAGTACTTC; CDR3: CASGPREGRGAQYF
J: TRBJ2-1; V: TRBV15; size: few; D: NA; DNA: TGTGCCACCAGCAGACCCTCCGGGCCCCCGTTCTTC; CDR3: CATSRPSGPPFF
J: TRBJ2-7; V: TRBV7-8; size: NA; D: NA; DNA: TGTGCCAGCAGCTTAGTACGATACGAGCAGTACTTC; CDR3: CASSLVRYEQYF
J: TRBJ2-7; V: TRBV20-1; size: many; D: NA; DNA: TGCAGTGCGGATTCTTCTCCGGGGTTTGGAGGGGACGAGCAGTACTTC; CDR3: CSADSSPGFGGDEQYF
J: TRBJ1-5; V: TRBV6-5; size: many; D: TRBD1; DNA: TGTGCCAGCAGTGAATTACAGGGGTATCAGCCCCAGCATTTT; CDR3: CASSELQGYQPQHF
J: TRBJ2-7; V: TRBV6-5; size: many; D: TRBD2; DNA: TGTGCCAGCAGTCCCTCACTAGCGGGGGGGCGGTACGAGCAGTACTTC; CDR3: CASSPSLAGGRYEQYF
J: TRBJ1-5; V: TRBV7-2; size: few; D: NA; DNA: TGTGCCAGCAGCTTTTGGGGGCAAGATCAGCCCCAGAATTTT; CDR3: CASSFWGQDQPQNF
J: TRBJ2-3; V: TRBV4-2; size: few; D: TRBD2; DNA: TGTGCCAGCAGCCAAGATGGTAGCGGGGGGGCCTTGGATACGCAGTATTTT; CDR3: CASSQDGSGGALDTQYF
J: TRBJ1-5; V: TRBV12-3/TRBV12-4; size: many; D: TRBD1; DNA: TGTGCCAGCAGCCCACAGGGGGATAATCAGCCCCAGAATTTT; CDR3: CASSPQGDNQPQNF
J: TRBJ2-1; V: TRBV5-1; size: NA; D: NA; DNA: TGCGCCAGCAGTAAGATAGAGCAGTTCTTC; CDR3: CASSKIEQFF
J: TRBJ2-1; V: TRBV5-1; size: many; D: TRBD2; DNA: TGCGCCAGCAGCCTCAACCCTTCGGGGGGGGCGTACAATGAGCAGTTCTTC; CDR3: CASSLNPSGGAYNEQFF
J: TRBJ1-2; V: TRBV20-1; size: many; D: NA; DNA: TGCAGTGCTAGCGACTATGGCTACACCTTC; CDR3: CSASDYGYTF
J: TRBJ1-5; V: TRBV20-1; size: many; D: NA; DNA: TGCAGTGCTACCCGGTATGGCAATCAGCCCCAGCATTTT; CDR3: CSATRYGNQPQHF
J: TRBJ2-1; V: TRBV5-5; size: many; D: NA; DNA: TGTGCCAGCAGCTTGGCCGAGGGGGTTAATGAGCAGTTCTTC; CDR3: CASSLAEGVNEQFF
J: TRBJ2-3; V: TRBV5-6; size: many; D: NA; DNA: TGTGCCAGCAGCTTGAATGTCGGATCGACCACAGATACGCAGTATTTT; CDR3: CASSLNVGSTTDTQYF
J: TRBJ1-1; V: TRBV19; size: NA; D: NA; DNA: TGTGCCAGTAGTTACAGGGACACTGAAGCTTTCTTT; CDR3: CASSYRDTEAFF
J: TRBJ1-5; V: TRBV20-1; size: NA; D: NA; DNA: TGCAGTGCTAGAGAGACGAGTCTCAATCAGCCCCAGAATTTT; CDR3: CSARETSLNQPQNF
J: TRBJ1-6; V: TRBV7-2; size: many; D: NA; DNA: TGTGCCAGCGCTAGGGGGGTCCCTAATTCACCCCTCCACTTT; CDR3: CASARGVPNSPLHF
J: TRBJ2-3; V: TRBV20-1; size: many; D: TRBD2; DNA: TGCAGTGCCCCCGAAAGCGGGGCAGATACGCAGTATTTT; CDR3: CSAPESGADTQYF
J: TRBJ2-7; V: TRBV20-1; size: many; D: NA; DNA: TGCAGTGCTAGGGATGGGGGCTCCTACGAGCAGTACTTC; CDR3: CSARDGGSYEQYF
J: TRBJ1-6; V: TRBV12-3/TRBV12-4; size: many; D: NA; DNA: TGTGCCAGCAGTCTCACAGGGTCACGGTATTCACCCCTCCACTTT; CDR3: CASSLTGSRYSPLHF
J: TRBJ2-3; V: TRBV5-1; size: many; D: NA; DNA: TGCGCCAGCAGCCGTACGGCCGGACTCATAGGTGGGGATACGCAGTATTTT; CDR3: CASSRTAGLIGGDTQYF
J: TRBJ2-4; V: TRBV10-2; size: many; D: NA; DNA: TGCGCCAGCAGTGTTTGGGGGCAAGAGGACAAAAACATTCAGTACTTC; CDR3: CASSVWGQEDKNIQYF
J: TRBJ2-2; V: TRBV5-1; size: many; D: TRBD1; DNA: TGCGCCAGCAGCCTCCGGGACAGGGCCCCCACCGGGGAGCTGTTTTTT; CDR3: CASSLRDRAPTGELFF
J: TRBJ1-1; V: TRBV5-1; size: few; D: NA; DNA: TGCGCCAGCAGCTCGGACGGGGTTAACACTGAAGCTTTCTTT; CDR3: CASSSDGVNTEAFF